This is a list of T cell receptor beta chains from one sample in a study of T-cell reconstitution after alpha-beta-depleted transplantation in children. TCRdb reanalysed the PCR reads using MiXCR and keeps one entry per CDR3 protein. The table lists around 270,000 distinct CDR3 sequences, 9.5% to 13% of them singletons. The sample in question was PBMCs, obtained before TCRalphabeta/CD19-depleted stem cell transplant. The source is a boy under two years old with acute myeloid leukemia, due to receive a stem cell transplant. CDR3s include the opening cysteine and the closing phenylalanine or tryptophan. Each record gives: CDR3 DNA, CDR3 protein, J gene, V gene, D gene, clone size, CDR3 length. A D gene is named only where the DNA matches it firmly. Some rows have no size entry. The others give once, few or many, or a class for an expanded clone.

TGTGCCAGCAGCCCGGGACTAGCGAGGGGAGATACGCAGTATTTT | CASSPGLARGDTQYF | TRBJ2-3 | TRBV7-2 | TRBD2 | many | 15
TGTGCCAGCAGCCCCGGCATATCGAACACCGGGGAGCTGTTTTTT | CASSPGISNTGELFF | TRBJ2-2 | TRBV11-2 | . | many | 15
TGCAGTGCTAGAGCGCTAGCGGGGGGGCTAGAGCAGTACTTC | CSARALAGGLEQYF | TRBJ2-7 | TRBV20-1 | TRBD2 | many | 14
TGTGCCAGCAGTTTGATCCAGGGGGCAGGTCAGCCCCAGCATTTT | CASSLIQGAGQPQHF | TRBJ1-5 | TRBV28 | TRBD1 | many | 15
TGTGCCAGCAGCGCCCGGTACACCGGGGAGCTGTTTTTT | CASSARYTGELFF | TRBJ2-2 | TRBV4-2 | . | few | 13
TGTGCCAGCAGTTGGGGGACAGAAAATTCACCCCTCCACTTT | CASSWGTENSPLHF | TRBJ1-6 | TRBV27 | TRBD1 | many | 14
TGTGCCATCAGCAGGACAGGGTACGAGCAGTACTTC | CAISRTGYEQYF | TRBJ2-7 | TRBV10-3 | TRBD1 | . | 12
TGTGCCAGCAGCCCCAGGGACAGGGTCTACAATGAGCAGTTCTTC | CASSPRDRVYNEQFF | TRBJ2-1 | TRBV7-9 | TRBD1 | many | 15
TGCAGTGCTAGAGCTGAACCACAGGGCTCAACCTACGAGCAGTACTTC | CSARAEPQGSTYEQYF | TRBJ2-7 | TRBV20-1 | . | many | 16
TGTGCCAGCAGTCCAGGGGGTGGTGGAAACACCATATATTTT | CASSPGGGGNTIYF | TRBJ1-3 | TRBV12-3/TRBV12-4 | TRBD1 | many | 14
TGTGCCAGCAGCTTAGGGGGGGTAACCTACAATGAGCAGTTCTTC | CASSLGGVTYNEQFF | TRBJ2-1 | TRBV7-3 | TRBD2 | many | 15
TGTGCCAGCAGCGTGGGCACAACAAGCTACGAGCAGTACTTC | CASSVGTTSYEQYF | TRBJ2-7 | TRBV9 | . | many | 14
TGTGCCAGCAGCGCAGGGACTAGCGGGCCCCAAGAGACCCAGTACTTC | CASSAGTSGPQETQYF | TRBJ2-5 | TRBV11-2 | TRBD2 | . | 16
TGTGCCAGCTCACCGGACAGAGAAAACATTCAGTACTTC | CASSPDRENIQYF | TRBJ2-4 | TRBV18 | . | many | 13
TGTGCCAGCAGTGGGCCGGGGCTCCAAGAGACCCAGTACTTC | CASSGPGLQETQYF | TRBJ2-5 | TRBV2 | . | many | 14
TGTGCCAGCAGCCAGGGGCAAGTGAACACTGAAGCTTTCTTT | CASSQGQVNTEAFF | TRBJ1-1 | TRBV7-9 | . | few | 14
TGTGCCAGCAGAGGAGGGGGGCAGCCCCAGCATTTT | CASRGGGQPQHF | TRBJ1-5 | TRBV12-3/TRBV12-4 | . | many | 12
TGCGCCAGCAGCTTGAATAGCAGGGGTACCTACGAGCAGTACTTC | CASSLNSRGTYEQYF | TRBJ2-7 | TRBV5-1 | . | many | 15
TGTGCCAGCAGCGTAGAGGCCGAAACGAACACCGGGGAGCTGTTTTTT | CASSVEAETNTGELFF | TRBJ2-2 | TRBV9 | . | many | 16
TGCGCCAGCAGCTTGACAGGAGGCAATCAGCCCCAGCATTTT | CASSLTGGNQPQHF | TRBJ1-5 | TRBV5-1 | . | many | 14
TGCAGTGCTAGAGATCCGCTAGCTGGGGCGTACGAGCAGTACTTC | CSARDPLAGAYEQYF | TRBJ2-7 | TRBV20-1 | . | . | 15
TGTGCCAGCAGCGCTAGGACAGGGGTAAACACCGGGGAGCTGTTTTTT | CASSARTGVNTGELFF | TRBJ2-2 | TRBV7-3 | TRBD1 | once | 16
TGTGCCAGCAGTTTAGAGACAGGGAACACTGAAGCTTTCTTT | CASSLETGNTEAFF | TRBJ1-1 | TRBV12-3/TRBV12-4 | . | few | 14
TGTGCCAGCAGCCCTGGCCCGGGACAGGGAAGTCCTGCAGATACGCAGTATTTT | CASSPGPGQGSPADTQYF | TRBJ2-3 | TRBV11-1 | TRBD1 | few | 18
TGCGCCAGCAGAGGAAGCTCTGGAAACACCATATATTTT | CASRGSSGNTIYF | TRBJ1-3 | TRBV5-1 | . | many | 13
TGTGCCAGCACCGTCGGTTTTCCGGATCAGCCCCAGCATTTT | CASTVGFPDQPQHF | TRBJ1-5 | TRBV12-3/TRBV12-4 | . | many | 14
TGCAGTGCTAGAGTGGCTAGCTTACGGAGGGACGAGCAGTACTTC | CSARVASLRRDEQYF | TRBJ2-7 | TRBV20-1 | . | few | 15